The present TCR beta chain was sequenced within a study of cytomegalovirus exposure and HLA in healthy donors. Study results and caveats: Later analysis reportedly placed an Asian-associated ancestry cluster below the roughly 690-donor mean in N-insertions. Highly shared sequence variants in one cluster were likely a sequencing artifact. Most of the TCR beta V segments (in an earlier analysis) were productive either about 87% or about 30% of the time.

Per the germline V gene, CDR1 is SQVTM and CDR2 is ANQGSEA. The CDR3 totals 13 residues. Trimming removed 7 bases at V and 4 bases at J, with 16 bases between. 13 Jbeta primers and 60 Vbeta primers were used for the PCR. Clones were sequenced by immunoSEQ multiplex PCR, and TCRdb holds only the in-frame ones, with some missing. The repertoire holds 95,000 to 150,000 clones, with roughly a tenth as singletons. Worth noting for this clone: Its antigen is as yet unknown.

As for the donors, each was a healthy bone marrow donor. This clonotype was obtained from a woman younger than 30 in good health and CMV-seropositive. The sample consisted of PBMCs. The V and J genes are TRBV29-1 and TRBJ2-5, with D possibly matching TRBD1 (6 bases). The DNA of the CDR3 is TGCAGCGCAAATAGCCAGGGGACAGAGACCCAGTACTTC. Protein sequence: CSANSQGTETQYF.